This T cell receptor beta chain was sequenced in a study of blood T cells in healthy people across ages. Study-level results: A strong correlation was seen between TCR beta diversity and naive T cell percentage. Unsorted PBMCs ruled out conclusive naive versus antigen-experienced comparison.

Every sample gave at least 5 micrograms of total RNA when it was extracted. A sample-barcoded 5' primer and a J-beta primer mix were used in a second PCR of roughly 6 to 11 cycles. TCRdb itself ran the 5' RACE reads through MiXCR, one entry per CDR3 protein. The table shows under 750,000 distinct CDR3 sequences, with around half occurring only once. This clonotype was recorded many times. Its antigen is unidentified. The trim removed 7 bases at V and 1 base at J, leaving 18 bases unmatched. Germline V gene lookup returns CDR1 SEHNR and CDR2 FQNEAQ (reference sequence). CDR3 length: 19 residues. The rearrangement joins TRBV7-9 to TRBJ2-1, with 8 bases fitting TRBD2. The sequence derives from an older man in good health. Sample: blood. CDR3 DNA sequence: TGTGCCAGCACCCAATGGGCTAGCGGGTATAGAGAATCCTACAATGAGCAGTTCTTC. Protein sequence: CASTQWASGYRESYNEQFF.